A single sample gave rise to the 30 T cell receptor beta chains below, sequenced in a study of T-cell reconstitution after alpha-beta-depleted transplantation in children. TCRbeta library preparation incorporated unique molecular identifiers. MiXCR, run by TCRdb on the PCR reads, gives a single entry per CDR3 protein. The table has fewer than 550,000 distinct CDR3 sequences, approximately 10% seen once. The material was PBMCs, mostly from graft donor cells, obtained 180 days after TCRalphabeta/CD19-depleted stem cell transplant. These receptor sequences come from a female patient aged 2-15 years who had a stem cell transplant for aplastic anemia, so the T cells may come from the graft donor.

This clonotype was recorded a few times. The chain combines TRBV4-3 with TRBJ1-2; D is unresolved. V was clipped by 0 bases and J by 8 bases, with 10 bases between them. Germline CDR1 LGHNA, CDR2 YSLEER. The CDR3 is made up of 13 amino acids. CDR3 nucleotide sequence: TGCGCCAGCAGCCAAGAACGCGTTTCCGGCTACACCTTC. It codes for CASSQERVSGYTF.

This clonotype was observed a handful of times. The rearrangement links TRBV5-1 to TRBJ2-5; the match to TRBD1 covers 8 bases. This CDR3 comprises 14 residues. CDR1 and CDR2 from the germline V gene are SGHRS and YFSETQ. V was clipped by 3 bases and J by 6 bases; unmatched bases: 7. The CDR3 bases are TGCGCCAGCAGCTCCACAGGGGGTAGGAAGACCCAGTACTTC. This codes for CASSSTGGRKTQYF.

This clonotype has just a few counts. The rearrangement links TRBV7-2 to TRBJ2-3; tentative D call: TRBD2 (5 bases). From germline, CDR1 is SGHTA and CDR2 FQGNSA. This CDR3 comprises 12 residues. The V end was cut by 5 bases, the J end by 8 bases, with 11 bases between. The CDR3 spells CASSREGGTQYF. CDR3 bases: TGTGCCAGCAGCCGTGAGGGTGGTACGCAGTATTTT.

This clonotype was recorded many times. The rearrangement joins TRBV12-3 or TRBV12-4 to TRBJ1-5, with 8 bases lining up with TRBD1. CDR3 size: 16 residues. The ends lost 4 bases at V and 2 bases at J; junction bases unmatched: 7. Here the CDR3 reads CASSWGTGGGNQPQHF. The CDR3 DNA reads TGTGCCAGCAGTTGGGGGACAGGCGGGGGCAATCAGCCCCAGCATTTT.

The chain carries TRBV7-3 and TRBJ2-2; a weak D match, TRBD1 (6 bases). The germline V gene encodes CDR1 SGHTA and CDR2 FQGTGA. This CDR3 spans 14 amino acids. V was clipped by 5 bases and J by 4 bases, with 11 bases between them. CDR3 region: CASSKTGVTGELFF. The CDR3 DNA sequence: TGTGCCAGCAGCAAGACAGGTGTCACCGGGGAGCTGTTTTTT.

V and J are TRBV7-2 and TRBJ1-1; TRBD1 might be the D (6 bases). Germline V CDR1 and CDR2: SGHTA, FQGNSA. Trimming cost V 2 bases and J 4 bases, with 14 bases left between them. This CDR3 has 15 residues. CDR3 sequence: CASSLSWGAITEAFF. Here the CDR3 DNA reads TGTGCCAGCAGCTTAAGTTGGGGGGCGATCACTGAAGCTTTCTTT.

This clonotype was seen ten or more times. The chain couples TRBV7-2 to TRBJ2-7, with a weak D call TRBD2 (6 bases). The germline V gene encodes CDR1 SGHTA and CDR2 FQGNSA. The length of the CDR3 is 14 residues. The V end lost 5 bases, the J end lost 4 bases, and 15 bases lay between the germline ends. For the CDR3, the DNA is TGTGCCAGCAGCCAAGGGACTGGATGGTACGAGCAGTACGTC. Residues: CASSQGTGWYEQYV.

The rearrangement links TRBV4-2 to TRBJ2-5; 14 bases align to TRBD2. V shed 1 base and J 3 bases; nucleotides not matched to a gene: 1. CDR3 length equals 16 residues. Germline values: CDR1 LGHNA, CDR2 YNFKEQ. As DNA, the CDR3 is TGTGCCAGCAGCCAAGGGACTAGCGGGAGGAAAGAGACCCAGTACTTC. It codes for CASSQGTSGRKETQYF.

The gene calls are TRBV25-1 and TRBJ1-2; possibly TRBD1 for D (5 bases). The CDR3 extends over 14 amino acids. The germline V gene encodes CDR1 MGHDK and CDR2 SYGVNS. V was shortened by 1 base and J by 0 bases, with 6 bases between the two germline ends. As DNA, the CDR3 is TGTGCCAGCAGTGAATGGGGGACTAACTATGGCTACACCTTC. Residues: CASSEWGTNYGYTF.

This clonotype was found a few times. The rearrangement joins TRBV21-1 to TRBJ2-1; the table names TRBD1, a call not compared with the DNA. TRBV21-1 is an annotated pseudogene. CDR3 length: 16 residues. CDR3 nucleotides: TGTGCCAGCAGCAGCCGGGACAGGAAGATCTACAATGAGCAGTTCTTC. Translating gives CASSSRDRKIYNEQFF.

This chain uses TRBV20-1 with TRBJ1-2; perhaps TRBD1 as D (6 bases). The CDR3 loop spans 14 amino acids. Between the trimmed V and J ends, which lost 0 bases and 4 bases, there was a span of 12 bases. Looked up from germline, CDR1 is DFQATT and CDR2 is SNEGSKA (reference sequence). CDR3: CSARDRDKTYGYTF. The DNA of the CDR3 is TGCAGTGCTAGAGATCGGGACAAGACCTATGGCTACACCTTC.

The CDR3 reads CASSQAGGTNEKLFF. CDR3 nucleotides: TGCGCCAGCAGCCAAGCTGGGGGAACTAATGAAAAACTGTTTTTT. The chain carries TRBV4-3 and TRBJ1-4; weak D call: TRBD1 (5 bases). The CDR3 sequence is 15 residues long. The germline V gene encodes CDR1 LGHNA and CDR2 YSLEER. V was clipped by 1 base and J by 1 base, with 7 bases between them.

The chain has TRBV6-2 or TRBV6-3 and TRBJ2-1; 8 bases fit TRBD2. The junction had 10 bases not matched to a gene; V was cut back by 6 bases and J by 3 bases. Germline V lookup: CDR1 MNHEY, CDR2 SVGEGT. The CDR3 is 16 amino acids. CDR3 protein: CASSLTLAESYNEQFF. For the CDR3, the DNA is TGTGCCAGCAGCCTGACACTAGCGGAGAGCTACAATGAGCAGTTCTTC.

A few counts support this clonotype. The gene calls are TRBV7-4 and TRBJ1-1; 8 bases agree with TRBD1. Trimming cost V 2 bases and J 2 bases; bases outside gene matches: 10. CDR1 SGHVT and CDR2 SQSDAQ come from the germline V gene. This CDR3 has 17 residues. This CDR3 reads CASSLLGYGTGNTEAFF. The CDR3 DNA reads TGTGCCAGCAGCTTACTCGGTTACGGGACAGGTAACACTGAAGCTTTCTTT.

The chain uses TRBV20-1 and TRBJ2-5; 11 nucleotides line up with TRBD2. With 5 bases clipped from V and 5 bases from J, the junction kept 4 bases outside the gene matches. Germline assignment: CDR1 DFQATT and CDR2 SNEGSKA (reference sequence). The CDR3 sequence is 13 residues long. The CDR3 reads CSADSGRVETQYF. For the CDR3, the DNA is TGCAGTGCTGATAGCGGGAGGGTCGAGACCCAGTACTTC.

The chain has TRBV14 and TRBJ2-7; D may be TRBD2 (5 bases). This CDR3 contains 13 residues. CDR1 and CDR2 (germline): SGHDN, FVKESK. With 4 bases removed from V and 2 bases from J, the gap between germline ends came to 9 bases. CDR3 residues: CASSPLGTYEQYV. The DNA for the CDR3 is TGTGCCAGCAGCCCCCTCGGGACCTACGAGCAGTACGTC.

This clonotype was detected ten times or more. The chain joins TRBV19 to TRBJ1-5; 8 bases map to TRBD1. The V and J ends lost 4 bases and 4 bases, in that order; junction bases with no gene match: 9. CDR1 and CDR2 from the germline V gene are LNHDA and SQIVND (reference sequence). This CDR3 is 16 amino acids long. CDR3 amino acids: CASSTKAGGRNQPQHF. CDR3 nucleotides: TGTGCCAGTAGTACTAAGGCAGGGGGCAGGAATCAGCCCCAGCATTTT.

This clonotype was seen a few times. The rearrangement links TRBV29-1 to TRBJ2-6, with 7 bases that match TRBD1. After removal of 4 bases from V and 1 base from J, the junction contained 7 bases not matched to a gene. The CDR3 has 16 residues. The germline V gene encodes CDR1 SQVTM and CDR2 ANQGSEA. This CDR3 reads CSVVPSTGSGANVLTF. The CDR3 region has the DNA TGCAGCGTTGTCCCCTCGACAGGGTCTGGGGCCAACGTCCTGACTTTC. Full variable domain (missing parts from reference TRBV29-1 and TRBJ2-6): SAVISQKPSRDICQRGTSLTIQCQVDSQVTMMFWYRQQPGQSLTLIATANQGSEATYESGFVIDKFPISRPNLTFSTLTVSNMSPEDSSIYLCSVVPSTGSGANVLTFGAGSRLTVL.

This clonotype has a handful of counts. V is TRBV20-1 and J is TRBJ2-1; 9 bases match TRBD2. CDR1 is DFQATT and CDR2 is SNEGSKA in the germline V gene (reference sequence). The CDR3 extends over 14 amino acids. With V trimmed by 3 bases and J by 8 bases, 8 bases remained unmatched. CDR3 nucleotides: TGCAGTGCTAGCCTAGCGGGAAGGGCGGATGAGCAGTTCTTC. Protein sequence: CSASLAGRADEQFF.

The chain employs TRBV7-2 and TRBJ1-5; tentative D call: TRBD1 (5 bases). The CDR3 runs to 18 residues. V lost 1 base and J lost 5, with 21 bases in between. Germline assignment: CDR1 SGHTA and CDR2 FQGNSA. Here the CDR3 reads CASSLVRAFGRGDQPQHF. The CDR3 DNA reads TGTGCCAGCAGCTTAGTGCGGGCCTTCGGGAGGGGTGATCAGCCCCAGCATTTT.

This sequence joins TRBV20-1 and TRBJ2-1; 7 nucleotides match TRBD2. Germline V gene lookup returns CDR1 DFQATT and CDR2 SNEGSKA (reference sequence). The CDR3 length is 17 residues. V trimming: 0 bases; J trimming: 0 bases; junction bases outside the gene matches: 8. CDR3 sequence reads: CSARELAVFSSYNEQFF. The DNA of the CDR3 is TGCAGTGCTAGAGAGCTAGCGGTCTTCAGCTCCTACAATGAGCAGTTCTTC.

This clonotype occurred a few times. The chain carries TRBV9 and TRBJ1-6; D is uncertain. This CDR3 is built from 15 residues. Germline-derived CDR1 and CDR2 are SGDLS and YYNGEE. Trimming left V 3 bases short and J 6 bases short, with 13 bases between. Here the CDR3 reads CASSDRAEANSPLHF. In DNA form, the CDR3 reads TGTGCCAGCAGCGATCGGGCAGAGGCTAATTCACCCCTCCACTTT.

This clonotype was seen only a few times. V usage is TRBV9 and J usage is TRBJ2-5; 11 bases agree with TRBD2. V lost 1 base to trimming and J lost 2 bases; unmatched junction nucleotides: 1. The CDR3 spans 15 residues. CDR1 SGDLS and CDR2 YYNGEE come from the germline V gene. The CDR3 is CASSVLAGGQETQYF. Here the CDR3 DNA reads TGTGCCAGCAGCGTACTAGCGGGAGGACAAGAGACCCAGTACTTC.

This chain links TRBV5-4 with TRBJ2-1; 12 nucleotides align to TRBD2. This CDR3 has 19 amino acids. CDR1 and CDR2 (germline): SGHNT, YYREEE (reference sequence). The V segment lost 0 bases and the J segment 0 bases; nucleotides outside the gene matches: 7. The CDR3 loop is CASSLGPTSGGSSYNEQFF. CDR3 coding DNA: TGTGCCAGCAGCTTGGGCCCTACTAGCGGGGGGAGCTCCTACAATGAGCAGTTCTTC.

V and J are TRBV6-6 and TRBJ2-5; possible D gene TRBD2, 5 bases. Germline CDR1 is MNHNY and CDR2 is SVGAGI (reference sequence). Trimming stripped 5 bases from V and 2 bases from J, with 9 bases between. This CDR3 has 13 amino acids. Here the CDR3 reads CASSARGQETQYF. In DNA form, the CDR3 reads TGTGCCAGCAGTGCCCGGGGTCAAGAGACCCAGTACTTC.

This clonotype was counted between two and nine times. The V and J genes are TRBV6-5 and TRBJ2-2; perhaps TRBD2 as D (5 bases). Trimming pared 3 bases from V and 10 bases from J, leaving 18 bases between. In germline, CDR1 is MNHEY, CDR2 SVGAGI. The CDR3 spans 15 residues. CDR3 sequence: CASSYLLADSEELFF. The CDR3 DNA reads TGTGCCAGCAGTTATCTTCTAGCTGATTCGGAGGAGCTGTTTTTT.

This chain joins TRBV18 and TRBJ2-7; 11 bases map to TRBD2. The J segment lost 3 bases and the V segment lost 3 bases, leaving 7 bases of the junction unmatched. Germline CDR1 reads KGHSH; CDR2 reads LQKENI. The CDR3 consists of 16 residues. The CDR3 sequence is CASSPTLAGGGYEQYF. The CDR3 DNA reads TGTGCCAGCTCACCGACCCTAGCGGGAGGTGGCTACGAGCAGTACTTC.

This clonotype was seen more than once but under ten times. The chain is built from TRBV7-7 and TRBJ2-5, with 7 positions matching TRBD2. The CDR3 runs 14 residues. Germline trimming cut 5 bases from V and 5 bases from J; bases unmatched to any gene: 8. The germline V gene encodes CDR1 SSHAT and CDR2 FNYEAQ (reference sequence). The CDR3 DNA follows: TGTGCCAGCAGCCAAGCGGGATCCGGGGAGACCCAGTACTTC. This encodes CASSQAGSGETQYF. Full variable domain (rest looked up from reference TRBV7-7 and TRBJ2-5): GAGVSQSPRYKVTKRGQDVTLRCDPISSHATLYWYQQALGQGPEFLTYFNYEAQPDKSGLPSDRFSAERPEGSISTLTIQRTEQRDSAMYRCASSQAGSGETQYFGPGTRLLVL.

CDR3 amino acids: CASSPRVLGLKVYEQFF. CDR3 nucleotides: TGTGCCAGCAGCCCTAGAGTTCTGGGACTCAAGGTCTATGAGCAGTTCTTC. V is TRBV7-9 and J is TRBJ2-1; TRBD2 is a possible D gene (6 bases). The CDR3 runs 17 residues. Germline V gives CDR1 SEHNR, CDR2 FQNEAQ (reference sequence). V dropped 5 bases and J dropped 8 bases, with 25 bases sitting between them.

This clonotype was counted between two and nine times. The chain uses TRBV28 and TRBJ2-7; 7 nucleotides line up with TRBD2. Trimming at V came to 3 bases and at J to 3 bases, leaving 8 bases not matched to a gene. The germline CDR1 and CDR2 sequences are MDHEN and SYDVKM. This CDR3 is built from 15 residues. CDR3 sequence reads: CASSFVGGRDYEQYF. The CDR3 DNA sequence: TGTGCCAGCAGTTTCGTCGGAGGGAGGGACTACGAGCAGTACTTC.